This T cell receptor (beta chain) comes out of a study of blood T cells in healthy people across ages. Study-level points and caveats: Estimated diversity that came from one million T cells was considered an underestimate. Getting older went along with TCR beta diversity per million T cells dropping roughly linearly.

Regarding this clonotype: Antigen specificity is unknown.

This CDR3 is 17 amino acids long. After removal of 5 bases from V and 2 bases from J, the junction contained 8 bases not matched to a gene. Germline CDR1 is LNHNV and CDR2 is YYDKDF (reference sequence). A sample-barcoded 5' primer and a J-beta primer mix were used in a second PCR of roughly 6 to 12 cycles. Each CDR3 protein gets one entry after TCRdb re-called the 5' RACE reads with MiXCR. The repertoire holds some 1 million distinct CDR3 sequences, with 40% to 55% as singletons. The receptor was derived from a woman in her sixties or seventies in good health. Sample: blood. This chain connects TRBV15 to TRBJ2-1, with 11 bases lining up with TRBD2. CDR3 residues: CATSRGLAEGAYNEQFF. The DNA of the CDR3 is TGTGCCACCAGCCGGGGACTAGCGGAAGGGGCCTACAATGAGCAGTTCTTC.